This entry concerns a single T cell receptor (beta chain). Its antigen is currently unknown. The data were taken from a study of persistence of HIV-infected CD4 T cells. Across the study: Median time on suppressive ART was about 8 years.

General study findings and limits: Antigen-responding cells were enriched for degenerate expanded CDR3beta sequences. Rare CMV-responding cells carrying HIV-1 proviruses were not analyzed separately for TCR.

The immunoSEQ assay was version 4, run in survey mode. Some clones are missing from TCRdb's copy, which holds only in-frame ones; the method was immunoSEQ multiplex PCR. The table includes about 36,000 clones, about 84% detected once. The V end lost 5 bases, the J end lost 3 bases, and 14 bases lay between the germline ends. The CDR3 extends over 14 amino acids. The germline CDR1 and CDR2 sequences are SGHTA and FQGTGA. An overlapping HIV-1 Gag peptide pool stimulated these cells at about 1 ug/peptide/mL. CD40L-negative CD69-negative CD45RO-high memory CD4+ T cells were sorted as populations depleted of antigen-responding cells. Suppressive ART was started during chronic HIV-1 infection in these adults.

This sequence joins TRBV7-3 and TRBJ2-7; D may correspond to TRBD1 or TRBD2 (6 bases each). The sequence came from an adult with HIV. The donor label of this sample is uncertain. The sequencing here drew on cultured CD4+ T cells from PBMCs, taken from a patient who received antiretroviral therapy. The CDR3 coding sequence is TGTGCCAGCAGCGTAAACGGGGGCAGCTACGAGCAGTACTTC. As protein: CASSVNGGSYEQYF.